This paragraph reports one TCR beta chain. This sample is drawn from a study of blood T cell repertoires in COVID-19. The data were produced by immunoSEQ multiplex PCR, yet TCRdb's version contains in-frame clones alone and is incomplete. Among approximately 60,000 clones listed, 70% to 80% were seen once. The CDR3 spans 16 residues. J lost 4 bases, V lost 2 bases, and 7 bases had no gene match. Germline V CDR1 and CDR2: ENHRY, SYGVKD. The TCR comes from an elderly woman with acute or convalescent COVID-19. Sequencing input: peripheral blood. The chain employs TRBV10-3 and TRBJ1-3; 8 bases line up with TRBD1. The CDR3 reads CAISETGQGVGNTIYF. CDR3 nucleotides: TGTGCCATCAGTGAGACCGGACAGGGTGTAGGAAACACCATATATTTT.